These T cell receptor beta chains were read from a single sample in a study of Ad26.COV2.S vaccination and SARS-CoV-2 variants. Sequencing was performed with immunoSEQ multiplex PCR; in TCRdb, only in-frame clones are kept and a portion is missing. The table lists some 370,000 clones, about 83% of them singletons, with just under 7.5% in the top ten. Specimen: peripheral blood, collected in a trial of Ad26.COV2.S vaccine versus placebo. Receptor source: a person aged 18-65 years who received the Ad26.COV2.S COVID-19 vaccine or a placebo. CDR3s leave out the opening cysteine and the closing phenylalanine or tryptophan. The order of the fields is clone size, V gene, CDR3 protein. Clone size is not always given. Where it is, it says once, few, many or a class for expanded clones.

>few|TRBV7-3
ASSVGHPTGELF
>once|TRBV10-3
AISGGLYGYT
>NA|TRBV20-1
SCIEDTEAF
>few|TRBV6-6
ASSYSRFYEQY
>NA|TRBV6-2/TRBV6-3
ASSYSPFRSSYNEQF
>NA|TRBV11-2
ASSHGQVQEKLF
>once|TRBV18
ASSRLGQGHEQY
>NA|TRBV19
ASSIGGTYNEQF
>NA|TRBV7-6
ASSLAEGVNTEAF
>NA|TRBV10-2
ASSPGSYSTDTQY
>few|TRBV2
ASTDTGGGNSPLH
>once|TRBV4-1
ASSPQTLVGTQY
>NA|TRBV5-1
ASSSGQDNEKLF
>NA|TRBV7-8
ASSEHRAPNQF
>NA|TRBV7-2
ASSFWTSGEQF
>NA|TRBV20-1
SASRSEKLF
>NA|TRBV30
AWSSLTGTYNEQF
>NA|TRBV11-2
ASSLAGTQVYNEQF
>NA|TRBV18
ASSPVQELADTQY
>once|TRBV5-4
ASSLLTLAGGFYEQY
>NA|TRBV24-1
ATSGGSGDKHYEQY
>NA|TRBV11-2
ASSLTTGNTIY
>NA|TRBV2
ASSDRGNQPQH
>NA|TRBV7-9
ASSLEGSGNTIY
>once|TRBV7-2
ASSFPSGANVLT
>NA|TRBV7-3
ASSLGLRGLYNEQF
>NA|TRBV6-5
ASLTGGETAF
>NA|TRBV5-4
ASSKQGDNYGYT
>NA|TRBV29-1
SVEKLAGGTTNEQF
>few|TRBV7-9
ASSSPGGNQPQH
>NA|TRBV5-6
ASSFDLSDTQY
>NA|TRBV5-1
ASSENTGDTQY
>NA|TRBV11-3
ASSLRGMNTEAF
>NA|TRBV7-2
ASSLGTSGGAEETQY
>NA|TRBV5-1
ASSPQGGGRRTEAF
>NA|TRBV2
ASSVRGLGTDTQY
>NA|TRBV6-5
ASSPLGLASSEQY
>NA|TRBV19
AASPGLAYEQY
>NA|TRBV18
ASSPPGQGSEKLF
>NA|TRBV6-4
ASSRDLNTGELF
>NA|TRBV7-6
ASSVGGGRSEAF
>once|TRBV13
ASSADPPPPYEQY
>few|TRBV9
ASSAQGSFNSPLH
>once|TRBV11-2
ASSLLGTGRGNEQF